A selection of T cell receptor beta chains follows, all from one sample in a study of T-cell memory formation after mild COVID-19. Using its own MiXCR run on the 5' RACE reads, TCRdb lists one record per CDR3 protein. Among roughly 150,000 distinct CDR3 sequences listed, 20% to 25% were seen once. The sample was PBMCs or a T cell subset sorted from them (not recorded which). The receptors originated from an adult woman who had mild COVID-19 (a few samples of this study predate the infection). Cell type and time point are not known. Both conserved end residues are part of each CDR3. Each record gives: CDR3 length, V gene, clone size, J gene, D gene, CDR3 DNA, CDR3 protein. A D gene is named only where the DNA matches it firmly. Rows may omit the clone size; those that give it use once, few, many or a size class.

>16|TRBV12-3/TRBV12-4|NA|TRBJ2-1|TRBD2
TGTGCCAGCAGTTTCCCCCGGGACTACCGGTACACTGAGCAGTTCTTC
CASSFPRDYRYTEQFF
>15|TRBV9|NA|TRBJ1-5|NA
TGTGCCAGCAGCGTAGGAGGGAATAGCAATCAGCCCCAGCATTTT
CASSVGGNSNQPQHF
>16|TRBV7-8|NA|TRBJ2-3|TRBD2
TGTGCCAGCAGGCGATCTAGCGGGAGTTGGACAGATACGCAGTATTTT
CASRRSSGSWTDTQYF
>15|TRBV7-8|few|TRBJ1-1|TRBD1
TGTGCCAGCAGCTCCCGACAGGGGTGGAACACTGAAGCTTTCTTT
CASSSRQGWNTEAFF
>15|TRBV3-1|few|TRBJ2-7|TRBD2
TGTGCCAGCAGCCCCCCCGGGCTAGCGGGATGGGAGCAGTACTTC
CASSPPGLAGWEQYF
>12|TRBV29-1|once|TRBJ1-1|NA
TGCAGCGTTGAGATTGGGGCCACTGAAGCTTTCTTT
CSVEIGATEAFF
>18|TRBV7-3|few|TRBJ2-1|TRBD1
TGTGCCAGCAGCTTAAGGGGACAGGGCATATCCCAATACAATGAGCAGTTCTTC
CASSLRGQGISQYNEQFF
>17|TRBV7-6|NA|TRBJ2-1|TRBD1
TGTGCCAGCAGCTCGTTGGCCGGGACAGGGACCTACAATGAGCAGTTCTTC
CASSSLAGTGTYNEQFF
>13|TRBV7-9|NA|TRBJ1-4|NA
TGTGCCAGCAGCTTTGGGGTGCAAGGAAAACTGTTTTTT
CASSFGVQGKLFF
>13|TRBV6-5|NA|TRBJ1-1|NA
TGTGCCAGTGCTACAGGGAGGTATCACTTGGCTTTCTTT
CASATGRYHLAFF
>15|TRBV20-1|once|TRBJ1-5|NA
TGCAGTGCTAGAGATTTGGCAGGGAGCAATCAGCCCCAGCATTTT
CSARDLAGSNQPQHF
>17|TRBV2|few|TRBJ1-6|NA
TGTGCCAGCGGAGGGTTGTGGGGCCTCTCCTATAATTCACCCCTCCACTTT
CASGGLWGLSYNSPLHF
>13|TRBV3-1|few|TRBJ2-7|NA
TGTGCCAGCAGCCGTGATCCCATGTTCGAGCAGTACTTC
CASSRDPMFEQYF
>15|TRBV9|NA|TRBJ2-7|TRBD1
TGTGCCAGCAGCGTAGGAGACAGGGCCCGCTACGAGCAGTACTTC
CASSVGDRARYEQYF
>15|TRBV10-3|few|TRBJ1-1|TRBD1
TGTGCCATCAGTGACGGAACAGGGGGTAGGACTGAAGCTTTCTTT
CAISDGTGGRTEAFF
>14|TRBV29-1|medium-sized|TRBJ2-5|TRBD1
TGCAGCGTACGTGAGACAGGGGTTTTGGAGACCCAGTACTTC
CSVRETGVLETQYF
>16|TRBV9|few|TRBJ2-7|TRBD1
TGTGCCAGCAGCGTAACCGGGACAGGTGGAACCTACGAGCAGTACTTC
CASSVTGTGGTYEQYF
>14|TRBV14|many|TRBJ2-7|NA
TGTGCCAGCAGCCAAGGGCGCCATACCTACGAGCAGTACTTC
CASSQGRHTYEQYF
>15|TRBV6-5|NA|TRBJ1-1|NA
TGTGCCAGCAGTTACTCGGGAGGGCAGAACACTGAAGCTTTCTTT
CASSYSGGQNTEAFF
>13|TRBV27|NA|TRBJ2-6|NA
TGTGCCAGCAGTTCCGCTGGGGCCAACGTCCTGACTTTC
CASSSAGANVLTF
>15|TRBV7-9|NA|TRBJ1-2|NA
TGTGCCAGCAGCCTAGATGACCGCCTGAACTATGGCTACACCTTC
CASSLDDRLNYGYTF
>15|TRBV12-3/TRBV12-4|NA|TRBJ2-1|TRBD2
TGTGCCAGCAGTCATCCTAGCGGGGGATGGGATGAGCAGTTCTTC
CASSHPSGGWDEQFF
>15|TRBV7-8|few|TRBJ2-3|NA
TGTGCCAGCAGCTTAGGGGTAGATCCCCCAGATACGCAGTATTTT
CASSLGVDPPDTQYF
>11|TRBV7-9|NA|TRBJ2-1|NA
TGTGCCAGCAGGACTATCAGTGAGCAGTTCTTC
CASRTISEQFF
>14|TRBV6-5|few|TRBJ1-3|NA
TGTGCCAGCAGTTACCCAGGGGCGGGAAACACCATATATTTT
CASSYPGAGNTIYF
>11|TRBV20-1|NA|TRBJ2-3|NA
TGCAGTGCTATTTGGGGCGGTACGCAGTATTTT
CSAIWGGTQYF
>14|TRBV28|NA|TRBJ2-1|NA
TGTGCCAGCACTCTGGGGCAGGGCTACAATGAGCAGTTCTTC
CASTLGQGYNEQFF
>13|TRBV12-3/TRBV12-4|NA|TRBJ2-1|NA
TGTGCCAGCAGTTCAGGGTCAGAGAATGAGCAGTTCTTC
CASSSGSENEQFF
>14|TRBV7-3|few|TRBJ2-3|NA
TGTGCCAGCAGCTCCTACTGGGGAACAGATACGCAGTATTTT
CASSSYWGTDTQYF
>15|TRBV5-1|few|TRBJ2-5|TRBD1
TGCGCCAGCAGCATTCGGGACAGACCTCAAGAGACCCAGTACTTC
CASSIRDRPQETQYF
>15|TRBV5-1|NA|TRBJ2-3|TRBD1
TGCGCCAGCAGCTTGGCCAGGGGGCTCACAGATACGCAGTATTTT
CASSLARGLTDTQYF
>16|TRBV20-1|few|TRBJ2-1|NA
TGCAGTGCTAGTGTCGCGGACGGTAATGCCTACAATGAGCAGTTCTTC
CSASVADGNAYNEQFF
>18|TRBV24-1|NA|TRBJ2-1|TRBD2
TGTGCCACCAGTGATCCCTCCTGGCCTAGCGGGAGTTTCAATGAGCAGTTCTTC
CATSDPSWPSGSFNEQFF
>15|TRBV2|few|TRBJ2-5|NA
TGTGCCAGCAGTCCCAAGGGAGTATCGGGGGAGACCCAGTACTTC
CASSPKGVSGETQYF
>14|TRBV14|few|TRBJ1-1|NA
TGTGCCAGCAGCCATAAGGGGGGTAGTGATGAAGCTTTCTTT
CASSHKGGSDEAFF
>14|TRBV12-3/TRBV12-4|NA|TRBJ2-7|TRBD2
TGTGCCAGCACCCAGGGAGGGTCCGACTACGAGCAGTACTTC
CASTQGGSDYEQYF
>14|TRBV20-1|NA|TRBJ1-1|NA
TGCAGTGCTAGCCCTATTACAGGGAACACTGAAGCTTTCTTT
CSASPITGNTEAFF
>12|TRBV15|few|TRBJ2-5|NA
TGTGCCACCAGCAGAGTAGACGAGACCCAGTACTTC
CATSRVDETQYF
>14|TRBV29-1|few|TRBJ1-1|TRBD1
TGCAGCGTTGAAGTCCGACAGGGGAACACTGAAGCTTTCTTT
CSVEVRQGNTEAFF
>15|TRBV6-1|NA|TRBJ2-7|NA
TGTGCCAGCAGTGTCAAGACAGACCCTACCTACGAGCAGTACTTC
CASSVKTDPTYEQYF
>15|TRBV7-9|NA|TRBJ1-5|TRBD1
TGTGCCAGCAGTTGGGACAGGGAAGGAAGTCAGCCCCAGCATTTT
CASSWDREGSQPQHF
>13|TRBV2|NA|TRBJ1-1|NA
TGTGCCAGCCGACCTACATGGGACACTGAAGCTTTCTTT
CASRPTWDTEAFF